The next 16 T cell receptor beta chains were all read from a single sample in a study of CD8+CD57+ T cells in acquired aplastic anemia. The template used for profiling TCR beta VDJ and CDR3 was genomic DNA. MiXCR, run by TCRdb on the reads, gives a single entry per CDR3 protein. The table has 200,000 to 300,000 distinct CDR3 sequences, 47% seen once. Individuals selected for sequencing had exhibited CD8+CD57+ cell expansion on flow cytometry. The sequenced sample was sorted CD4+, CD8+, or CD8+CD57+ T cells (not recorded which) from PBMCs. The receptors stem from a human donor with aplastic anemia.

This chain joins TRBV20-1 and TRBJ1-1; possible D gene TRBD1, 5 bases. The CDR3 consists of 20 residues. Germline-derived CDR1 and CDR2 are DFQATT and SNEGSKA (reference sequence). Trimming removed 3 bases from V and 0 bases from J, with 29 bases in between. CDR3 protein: CSARATGTHSNQHLNTEAFF. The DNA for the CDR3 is TGCAGTGCTAGGGCAACCGGGACTCATAGCAATCAGCACTTGAACACTGAAGCTTTCTTT.

The DNA for the CDR3 is TGTGCCAGCAGTTCCCCAGGGGACATACCCACACAGAATCAGCCCCAGCATTTT. Translated: CASSSPGDIPTQNQPQHF. V usage is TRBV11-2 and J usage is TRBJ1-5, with D perhaps TRBD1 (6 bases). The CDR3 loop spans 18 amino acids. Germline-derived CDR1 and CDR2 are SGHAT and FQNNGV. V gave up 6 bases and J gave up 4 bases, with 25 bases separating them. The full variable domain, its missing parts supplied by reference TRBV11-2 and TRBJ1-5, is EAGVAQSPRYKIIEKRQSVAFWCNPISGHATLYWYQQILGQGPKLLIQFQNNGVVDDSQLPKDRFSAERLKGVDSTLKIQPAKLEDSAVYLCASSSPGDIPTQNQPQHFGDGTRLSIL.

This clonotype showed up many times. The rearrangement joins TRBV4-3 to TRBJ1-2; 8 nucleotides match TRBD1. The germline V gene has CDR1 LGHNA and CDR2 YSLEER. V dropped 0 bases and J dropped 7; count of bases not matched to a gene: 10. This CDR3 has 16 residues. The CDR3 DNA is TGCGCCAGCAGCCAAGATAGGCGACAGGGGATTAGTGGCTACACCTTC. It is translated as CASSQDRRQGISGYTF.

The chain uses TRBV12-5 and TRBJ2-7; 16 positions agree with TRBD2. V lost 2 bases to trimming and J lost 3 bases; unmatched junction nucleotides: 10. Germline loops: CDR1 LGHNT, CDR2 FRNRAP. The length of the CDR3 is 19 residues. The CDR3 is CASGLSRGLAGGINYEQYV. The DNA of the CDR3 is TGTGCTAGTGGTTTGTCCCGGGGACTAGCGGGAGGGATTAACTACGAGCAGTACGTC.

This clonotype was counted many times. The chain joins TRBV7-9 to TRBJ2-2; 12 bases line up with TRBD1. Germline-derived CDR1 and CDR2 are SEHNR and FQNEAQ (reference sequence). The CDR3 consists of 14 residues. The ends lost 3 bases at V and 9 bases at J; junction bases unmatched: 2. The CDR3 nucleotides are TGTGCCAGCAGCTTGGGGACAGGGGGCCGGGAGCTGTTTTTT. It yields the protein CASSLGTGGRELFF.

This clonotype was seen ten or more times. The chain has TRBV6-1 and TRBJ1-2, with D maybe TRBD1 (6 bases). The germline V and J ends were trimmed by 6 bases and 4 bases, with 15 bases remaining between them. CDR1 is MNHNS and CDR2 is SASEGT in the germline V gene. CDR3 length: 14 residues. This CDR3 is CASSDSWGLYGYTF. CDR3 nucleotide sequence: TGTGCCAGCAGCGATTCATGGGGGCTCTATGGCTACACCTTC.

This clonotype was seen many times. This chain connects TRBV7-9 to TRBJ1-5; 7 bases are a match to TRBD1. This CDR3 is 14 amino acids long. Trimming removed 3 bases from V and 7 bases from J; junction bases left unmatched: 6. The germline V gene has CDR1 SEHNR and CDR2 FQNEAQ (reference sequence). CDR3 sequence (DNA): TGTGCCAGCAGCTTTGACAGGGAGGGGCAGCCCCAGCATTTT. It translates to CASSFDREGQPQHF.

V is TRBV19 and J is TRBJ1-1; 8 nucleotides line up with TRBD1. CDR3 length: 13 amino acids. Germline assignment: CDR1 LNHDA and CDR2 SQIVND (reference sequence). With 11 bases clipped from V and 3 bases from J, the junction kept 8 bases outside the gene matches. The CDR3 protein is CACQTGAYTEAFF. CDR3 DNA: TGTGCCTGCCAGACAGGGGCGTACACTGAAGCTTTCTTT.

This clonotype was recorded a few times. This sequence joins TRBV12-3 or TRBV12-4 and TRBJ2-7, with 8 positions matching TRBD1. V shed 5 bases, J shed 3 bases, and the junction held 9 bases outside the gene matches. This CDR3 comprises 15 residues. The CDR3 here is CASSLGQGGGYEQYF. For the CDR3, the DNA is TGTGCCAGCAGTCTTGGACAGGGTGGGGGCTACGAGCAGTACTTC.

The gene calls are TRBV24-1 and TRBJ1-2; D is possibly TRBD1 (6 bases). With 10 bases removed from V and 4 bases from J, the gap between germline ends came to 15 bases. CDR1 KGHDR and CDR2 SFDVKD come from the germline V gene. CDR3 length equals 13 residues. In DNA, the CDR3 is TGTGCCACGGCCAGTTGGGGGGCCTATGGCTACACCTTC. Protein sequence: CATASWGAYGYTF.

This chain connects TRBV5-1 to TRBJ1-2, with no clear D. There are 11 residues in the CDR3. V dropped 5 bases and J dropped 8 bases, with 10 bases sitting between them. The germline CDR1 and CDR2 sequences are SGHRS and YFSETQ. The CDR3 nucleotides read TGCGCCAGCAGACTAGCGGGAGGCTACACCTTC. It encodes CASRLAGGYTF.

The CDR3 DNA reads TGTGCCAGCAGCTTTTTATCTAATTCACCCCTCCACTTT. It specifies CASSFLSNSPLHF. V and J are TRBV7-9 and TRBJ1-6; D not certain. CDR3 size: 13 residues. Trimming pared 3 bases from V and 6 bases from J, leaving 6 bases between. CDR1 SEHNR and CDR2 FQNEAQ come from the germline V gene (reference sequence).

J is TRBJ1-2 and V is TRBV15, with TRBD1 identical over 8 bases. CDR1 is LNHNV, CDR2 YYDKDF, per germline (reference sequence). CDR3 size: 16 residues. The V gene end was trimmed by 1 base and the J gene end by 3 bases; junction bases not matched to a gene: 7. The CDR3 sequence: CATSRGDRYLHYGYTF. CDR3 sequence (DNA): TGTGCCACCAGCAGAGGGGACAGGTACCTACACTATGGCTACACCTTC. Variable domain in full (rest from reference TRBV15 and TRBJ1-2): DAMVIQNPRYQVTQFGKPVTLSCSQTLNHNVMYWYQQKSSQAPKLLFHYYDKDFNNEADTPDNFQSRRPNTSFCFLDIRSPGLGDTAMYLCATSRGDRYLHYGYTFGSGTRLTVV.

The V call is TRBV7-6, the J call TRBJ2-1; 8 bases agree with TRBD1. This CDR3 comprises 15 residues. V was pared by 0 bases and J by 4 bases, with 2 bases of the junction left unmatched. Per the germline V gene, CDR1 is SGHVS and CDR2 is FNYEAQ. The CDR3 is CASSLAQGDYNEQFF. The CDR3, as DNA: TGTGCCAGCAGCTTAGCACAGGGGGATTACAATGAGCAGTTCTTC.

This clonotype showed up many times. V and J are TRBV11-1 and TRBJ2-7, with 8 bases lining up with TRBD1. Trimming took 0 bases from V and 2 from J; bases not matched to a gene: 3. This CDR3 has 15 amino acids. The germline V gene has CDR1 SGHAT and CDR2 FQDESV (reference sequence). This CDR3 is CASSLAWTGTYEQYF. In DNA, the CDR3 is TGTGCCAGCAGCTTAGCGTGGACAGGGACCTACGAGCAGTACTTC.

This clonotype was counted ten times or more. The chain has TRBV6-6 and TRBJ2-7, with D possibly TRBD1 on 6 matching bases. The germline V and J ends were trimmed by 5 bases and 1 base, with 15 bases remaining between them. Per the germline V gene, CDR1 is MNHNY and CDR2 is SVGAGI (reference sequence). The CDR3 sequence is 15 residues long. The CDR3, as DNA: TGTGCCAGCAGTGATTTGGGGGCGAGGTCCTACGAGCAGTACTTC. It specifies CASSDLGARSYEQYF.